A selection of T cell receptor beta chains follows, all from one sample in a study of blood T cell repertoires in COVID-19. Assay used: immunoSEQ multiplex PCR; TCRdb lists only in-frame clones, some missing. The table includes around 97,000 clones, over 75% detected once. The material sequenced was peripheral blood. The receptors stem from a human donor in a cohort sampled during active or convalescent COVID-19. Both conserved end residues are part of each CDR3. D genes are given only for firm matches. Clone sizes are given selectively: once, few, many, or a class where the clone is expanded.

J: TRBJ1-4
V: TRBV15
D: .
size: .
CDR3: CATSRGFAGEKLFF
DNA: TGTGCCACCAGCCGGGGGTTCGCAGGTGAAAAACTGTTTTTT

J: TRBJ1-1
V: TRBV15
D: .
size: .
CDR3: CATSRDAFAEAFF
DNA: TGTGCCACCAGCAGAGATGCGTTTGCGGAAGCTTTCTTT

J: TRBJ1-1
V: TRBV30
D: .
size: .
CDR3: CAWSPERDTEAFF
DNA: TGTGCCTGGAGTCCCGAGAGGGACACTGAAGCTTTCTTT

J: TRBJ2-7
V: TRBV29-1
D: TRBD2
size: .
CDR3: CSVEGAAGEQYF
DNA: TGCAGCGTTGAAGGGGCAGCGGGGGAGCAGTACTTC

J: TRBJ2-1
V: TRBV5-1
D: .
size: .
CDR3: CASSWGGDEQFF
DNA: TGCGCCAGCAGCTGGGGGGGCGATGAGCAGTTCTTC

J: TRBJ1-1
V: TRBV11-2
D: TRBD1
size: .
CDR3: CASSSTQGALSLNTEAFF
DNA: TGTGCCAGCAGCTCCACCCAGGGGGCGCTTTCGCTGAACACTGAAGCTTTCTTT

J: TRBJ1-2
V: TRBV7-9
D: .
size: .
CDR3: CASSGEGYGYTF
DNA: TGTGCCAGCAGCGGGGAGGGCTATGGCTACACCTTC

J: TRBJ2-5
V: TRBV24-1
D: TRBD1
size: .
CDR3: CATSALRTGDQETQYF
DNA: TGTGCCACCAGTGCGCTAAGGACAGGGGATCAAGAGACCCAGTACTTC

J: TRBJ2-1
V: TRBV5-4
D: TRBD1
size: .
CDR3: CASSLGQGAAYNEQFF
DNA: TGTGCCAGCAGCCTCGGACAGGGGGCGGCCTACAATGAGCAGTTCTTC

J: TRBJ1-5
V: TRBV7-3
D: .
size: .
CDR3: CASNLSDRCFQPQHF
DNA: TGTGCCAGCAACCTTAGCGACCGGTGTTTTCAGCCCCAGCATTTT

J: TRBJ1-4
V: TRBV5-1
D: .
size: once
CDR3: CASSLGASRPTNEKLFF
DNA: TGCGCCAGCAGCTTGGGGGCATCTCGACCAACTAATGAAAAACTGTTTTTT

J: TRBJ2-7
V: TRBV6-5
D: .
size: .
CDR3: CASTSFRGGSYEQYF
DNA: TGTGCCAGCACCTCCTTTAGGGGGGGATCCTACGAGCAGTACTTC

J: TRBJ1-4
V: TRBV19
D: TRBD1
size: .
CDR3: CASRQGATNEKLFF
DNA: TGTGCCAGTAGACAGGGGGCGACTAATGAAAAACTGTTTTTT

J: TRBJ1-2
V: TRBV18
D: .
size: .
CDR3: CASSPLGGDDSYTF
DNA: TGTGCCAGCTCACCATTAGGAGGGGACGACAGCTACACCTTC

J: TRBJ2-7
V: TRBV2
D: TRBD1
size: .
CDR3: CASSLDRDEQYF
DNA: TGTGCCAGCAGTTTGGACAGGGACGAGCAGTACTTC

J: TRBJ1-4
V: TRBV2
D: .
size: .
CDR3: CAIPDRNNEKLFF
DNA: TGTGCCATTCCGGACAGAAATAATGAAAAACTGTTTTTT

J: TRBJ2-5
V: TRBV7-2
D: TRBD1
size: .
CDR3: CASSPHRGPKETQYF
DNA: TGTGCCAGCAGCCCCCACAGGGGCCCCAAAGAGACCCAGTACTTC

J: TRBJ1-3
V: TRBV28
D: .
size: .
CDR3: CASRPQGGGNTIYF
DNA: TGTGCCAGCAGGCCTCAGGGCGGTGGAAACACCATATATTTT

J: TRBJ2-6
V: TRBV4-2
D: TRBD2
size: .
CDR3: CASSPGGLRSGANVLTF
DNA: TGTGCCAGCAGCCCGGGGGGACTCCGCTCTGGGGCCAACGTCCTGACTTTC

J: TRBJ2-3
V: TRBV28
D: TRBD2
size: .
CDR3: CASSPRLAGGPDTQYF
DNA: TGTGCCAGCAGTCCCAGACTAGCGGGGGGCCCAGATACGCAGTATTTT

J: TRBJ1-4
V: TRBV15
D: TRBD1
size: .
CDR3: CATSSPGGGDEKLFF
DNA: TGTGCCACCAGCAGCCCAGGGGGCGGGGATGAAAAACTGTTTTTT

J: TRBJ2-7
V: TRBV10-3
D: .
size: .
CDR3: CAISGHSDSTDSYEQYF
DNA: TGTGCCATCAGTGGTCACTCTGACAGCACTGACTCCTACGAGCAGTACTTC

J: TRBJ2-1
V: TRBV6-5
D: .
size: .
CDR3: CASSPDRLGYNEQFF
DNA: TGTGCCAGCAGTCCTGACAGGCTAGGATACAATGAGCAGTTCTTC

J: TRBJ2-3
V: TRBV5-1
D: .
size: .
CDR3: CASSLDVTSTDTQYF
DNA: TGCGCCAGCAGCTTGGACGTCACTAGCACAGATACGCAGTATTTT